This T cell receptor (beta chain) stems from a study of blood T cell repertoires in COVID-19. In the study overall: From the United States, Italy and Spain came samples of acute and convalescent COVID-19.

V lost 2 bases and J lost 7, with 12 bases in between. Germline V lookup: CDR1 SGHAT, CDR2 FQNNGV. CDR3 size: 15 residues. TCRdb keeps only in-frame clones here, not all; method: immunoSEQ multiplex PCR. The table lists about 90,000 clones, approximately 92% of them singletons. The sequence derives from a woman in her sixties or seventies with active COVID-19. This chain uses TRBV11-2 with TRBJ1-6, with D possibly matching TRBD1 (5 bases). The source material was peripheral blood. The CDR3 reads CASSLIAGKNSPLHF. In DNA form, the CDR3 reads TGTGCCAGCAGCTTAATTGCAGGGAAGAATTCACCCCTCCACTTT.